The sample holds a few counts of the clone carrying this TCR beta chain. Its antigen is unidentified. This sample is drawn from a study of cytotoxic CD8 clonotypes in ibrutinib-treated CLL. About the research overall: Of a cohort that held 11 relapsed/refractory and over 14 treatment-naive patients, under 18 were IGHV unmutated. Median treatment time before response sampling was 12 months, range 6 to 36.

Clones were read by immunoSEQ multiplex PCR, and TCRdb kept only the in-frame ones, dropping some. The table records some 70,000 clones, 90% of them present only once. Study results and limitations: The study found clonality rose at ibrutinib response, then fell toward baseline at progression. Timing of sampling differed between sustained-remission and progressing patients.

The source is a human donor with chronic lymphocytic leukemia. The sequences come from PBMCs, collected after 12 months of ibrutinib treatment.

The CDR3 here is CASSQDRAKNIQYF. The CDR3 DNA reads as TGCGCCAGCAGCCAAGACAGGGCCAAAAACATTCAGTACTTC. This chain links TRBV4-1 with TRBJ2-4; D is ambiguous. The CDR3 loop spans 14 amino acids. Trimming shortened V by 0 bases and J by 1 base, and 4 bases separated the two germline ends. Per germline, CDR1 MGHRA and CDR2 YSYEKL.